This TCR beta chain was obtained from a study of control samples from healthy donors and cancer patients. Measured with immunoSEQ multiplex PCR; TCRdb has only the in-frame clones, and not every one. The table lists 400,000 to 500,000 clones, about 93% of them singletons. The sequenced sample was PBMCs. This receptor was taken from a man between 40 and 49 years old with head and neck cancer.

The CDR3 loop reads CASSLRGSLTYEQYF. Here the CDR3 DNA reads TGTGCCAGCAGTTTAAGGGGATCCCTAACCTACGAGCAGTACTTC. This chain connects TRBV27 to TRBJ2-7; TRBD1 is a possible D gene (5 bases). The CDR3 consists of 15 residues. Trimming cost V 2 bases and J 2 bases, with 13 bases left between them. Per the germline V gene, CDR1 is MNHEY and CDR2 is SMNVEV (reference sequence).